This TCR beta chain is from a study of blood T cell repertoires in COVID-19. V shed 7 bases and J shed 1 base, with 10 bases lying between them. Germline loops: CDR1 LNHDA, CDR2 SQIVND (reference sequence). The CDR3 has 14 residues. The method was immunoSEQ multiplex PCR; TCRdb's version includes in-frame clones alone and lacks a portion of them. The table has approximately 180,000 clones, roughly 88% seen once. Recovered status applied to Cohort 3 donors who had two consecutive negative PCRs. It also applied to those with clearance or with symptom resolution. The chain combines TRBV19 with TRBJ1-4, with a possible D match to TRBD1 (6 bases). Sequencing used PBMCs or T cells enriched from blood (not recorded which). The clonotype originates from a man aged 50 to 60 who had recovered from COVID-19. The CDR3 here is CASTTDRTNEKLFF. CDR3 in DNA: TGTGCCAGTACTACGGACAGAACTAATGAAAAACTGTTTTTT.